Below, one T cell receptor beta chain is given with its context. This sample is drawn from a study of blood T cell repertoires in COVID-19. Study-wide background: Acute-phase and convalescent COVID-19 samples originated in the United States, Italy and Spain. T cells, B-cell-depleted T cells, or PBMCs supplied cDNA or gDNA.

Under the authors' procedure: Amplifying reference gene primers gave estimates of nucleated cell counts. Using immunoSEQ multiplex PCR, the repertoire was profiled, and TCRdb retains in-frame clones only, with some absent. Clone size and V and J calls were adopted from that table, with D and trimming inferred from the DNA. The sample records approximately 210,000 clones, around 80% being singletons. The germline gives CDR1 SGHTS, CDR2 YDEGEE. V gave up 4 bases and J gave up 2 bases, with 14 bases separating them. The CDR3 covers 15 residues. Sample: peripheral blood. The receptor was derived from a young man with active or convalescent COVID-19. V and J are TRBV5-8 and TRBJ2-3, with D maybe TRBD2 (6 bases). Written as DNA, the CDR3 is TGTGCCAGCAGCCACCGGGACTCTCTCACAGATACGCAGTATTTT. Its translation: CASSHRDSLTDTQYF.